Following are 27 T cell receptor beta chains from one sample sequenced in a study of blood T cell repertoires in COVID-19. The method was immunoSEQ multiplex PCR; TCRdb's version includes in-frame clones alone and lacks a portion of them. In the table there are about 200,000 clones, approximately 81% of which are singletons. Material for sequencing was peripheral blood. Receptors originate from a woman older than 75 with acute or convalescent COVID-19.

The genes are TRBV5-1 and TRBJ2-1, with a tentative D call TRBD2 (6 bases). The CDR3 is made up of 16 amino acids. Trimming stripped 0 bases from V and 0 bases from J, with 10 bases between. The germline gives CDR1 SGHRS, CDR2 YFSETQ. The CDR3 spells CASSLGGDVSYNEQFF. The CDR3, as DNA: TGCGCCAGCAGCTTGGGCGGGGACGTCTCCTACAATGAGCAGTTCTTC.

The CDR3 sequence: CASSVESSGRNEQFF. The CDR3 nucleotides are TGTGCCAGCAGCGTAGAAAGTAGCGGGAGAAATGAGCAGTTCTTC. This sequence joins TRBV9 and TRBJ2-1; 9 bases agree with TRBD2. CDR1 and CDR2 from the germline V gene are SGDLS and YYNGEE. The J segment lost 7 bases and the V segment lost 0 bases, leaving 5 bases of the junction unmatched. The CDR3 is made up of 15 amino acids.

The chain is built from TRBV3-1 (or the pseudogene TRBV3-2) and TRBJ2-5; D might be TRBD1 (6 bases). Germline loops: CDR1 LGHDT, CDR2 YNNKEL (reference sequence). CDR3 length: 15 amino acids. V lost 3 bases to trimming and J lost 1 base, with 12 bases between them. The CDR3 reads CASSHLTGGQETQYF. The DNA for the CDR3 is TGTGCCAGCAGCCATTTGACAGGCGGCCAAGAGACCCAGTACTTC.

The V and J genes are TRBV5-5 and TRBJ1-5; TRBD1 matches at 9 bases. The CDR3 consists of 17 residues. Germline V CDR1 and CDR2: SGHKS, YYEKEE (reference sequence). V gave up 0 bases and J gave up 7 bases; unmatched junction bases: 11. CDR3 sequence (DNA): TGTGCCAGCAGCTTGGCATCGCCGGGACAGGGATACCAGCCCCAGCATTTT. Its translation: CASSLASPGQGYQPQHF. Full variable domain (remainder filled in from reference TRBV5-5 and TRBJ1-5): DAGVTQSPTHLIKTRGQQVTLRCSPISGHKSVSWYQQVLGQGPQFIFQYYEKEERGRGNFPDRFSARQFPNYSSELNVNALLLGDSALYLCASSLASPGQGYQPQHFGDGTRLSIL.

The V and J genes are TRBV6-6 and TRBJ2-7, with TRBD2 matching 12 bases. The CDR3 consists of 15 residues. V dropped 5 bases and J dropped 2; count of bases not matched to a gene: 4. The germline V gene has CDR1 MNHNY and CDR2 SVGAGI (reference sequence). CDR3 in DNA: TGTGCCAGCAGTCCACGACTAGCGGGGGCCTACGAGCAGTACTTC. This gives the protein CASSPRLAGAYEQYF.

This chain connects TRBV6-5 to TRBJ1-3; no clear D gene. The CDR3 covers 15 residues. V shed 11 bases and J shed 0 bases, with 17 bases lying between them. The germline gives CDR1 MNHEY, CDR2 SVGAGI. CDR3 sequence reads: CAAARPPGSGNTIYF. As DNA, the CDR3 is TGTGCCGCAGCCCGGCCCCCAGGCTCTGGAAACACCATATATTTT.

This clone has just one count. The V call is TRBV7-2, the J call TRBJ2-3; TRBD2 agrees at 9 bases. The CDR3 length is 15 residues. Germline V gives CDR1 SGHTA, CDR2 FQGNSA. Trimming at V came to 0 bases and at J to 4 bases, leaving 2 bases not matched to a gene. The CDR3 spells CASSLAWTSADTQYF. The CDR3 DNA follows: TGTGCCAGCAGCTTAGCGTGGACTAGCGCAGATACGCAGTATTTT.

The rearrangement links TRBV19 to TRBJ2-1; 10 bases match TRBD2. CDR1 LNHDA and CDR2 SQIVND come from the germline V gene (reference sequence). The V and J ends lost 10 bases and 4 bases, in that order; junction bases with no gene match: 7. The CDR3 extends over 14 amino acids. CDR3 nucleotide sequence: TGTGCCACTAGGGGACTAGCGATTTACAATGAGCAGTTCTTC. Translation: CATRGLAIYNEQFF.

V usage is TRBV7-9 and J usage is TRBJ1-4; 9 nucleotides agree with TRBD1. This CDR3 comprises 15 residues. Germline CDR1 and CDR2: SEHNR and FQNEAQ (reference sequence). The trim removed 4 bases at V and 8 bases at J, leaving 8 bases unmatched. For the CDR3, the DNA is TGTGCCAGCAGCTCACCAACAGGGGGCCGGGAAAAACTGTTTTTT. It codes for CASSSPTGGREKLFF. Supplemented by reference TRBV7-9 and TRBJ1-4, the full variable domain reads DTGVSQNPRHKITKRGQNVTFRCDPISEHNRLYWYRQTLGQGPEFLTYFQNEAQLEKSRLLSDRFSAERPKGSFSTLEIQRTEQGDSAMYLCASSSPTGGREKLFFGSGTQLSVL.

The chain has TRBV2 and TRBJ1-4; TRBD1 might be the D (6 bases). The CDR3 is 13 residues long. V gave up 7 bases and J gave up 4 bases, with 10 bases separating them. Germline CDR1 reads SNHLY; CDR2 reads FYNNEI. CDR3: CASTRGFNEKLFF. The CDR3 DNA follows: TGTGCCAGCACCAGGGGATTTAATGAAAAACTGTTTTTT.

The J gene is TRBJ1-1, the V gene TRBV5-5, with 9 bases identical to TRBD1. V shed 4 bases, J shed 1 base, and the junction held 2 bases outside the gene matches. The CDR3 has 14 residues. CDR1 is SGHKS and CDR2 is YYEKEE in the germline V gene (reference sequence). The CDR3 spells CASSLTGGNTEAFF. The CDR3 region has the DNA TGTGCCAGCAGCCTGACAGGGGGGAACACTGAAGCTTTCTTT. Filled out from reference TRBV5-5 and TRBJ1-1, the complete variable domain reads DAGVTQSPTHLIKTRGQQVTLRCSPISGHKSVSWYQQVLGQGPQFIFQYYEKEERGRGNFPDRFSARQFPNYSSELNVNALLLGDSALYLCASSLTGGNTEAFFGQGTRLTVV.

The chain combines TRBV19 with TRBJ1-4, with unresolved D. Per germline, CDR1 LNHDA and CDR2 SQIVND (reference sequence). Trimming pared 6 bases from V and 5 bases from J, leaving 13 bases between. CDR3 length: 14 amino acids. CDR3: CASRQRGPNEKLFF. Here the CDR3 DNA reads TGTGCCAGTAGGCAAAGAGGGCCGAATGAAAAACTGTTTTTT.

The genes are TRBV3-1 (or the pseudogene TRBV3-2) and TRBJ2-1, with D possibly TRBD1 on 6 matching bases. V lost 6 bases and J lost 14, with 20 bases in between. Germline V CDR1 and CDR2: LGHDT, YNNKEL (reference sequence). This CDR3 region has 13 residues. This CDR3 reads CASSPDSSRGEFF. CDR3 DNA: TGTGCCAGCAGTCCGGACAGCTCAAGGGGAGAGTTCTTC.

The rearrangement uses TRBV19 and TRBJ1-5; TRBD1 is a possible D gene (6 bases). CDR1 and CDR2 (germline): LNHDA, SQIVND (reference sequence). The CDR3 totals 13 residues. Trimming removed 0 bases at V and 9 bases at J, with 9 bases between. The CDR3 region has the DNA TGTGCCAGTAGTATAGATCAGGGGCGGCCCCAGCATTTT. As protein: CASSIDQGRPQHF.

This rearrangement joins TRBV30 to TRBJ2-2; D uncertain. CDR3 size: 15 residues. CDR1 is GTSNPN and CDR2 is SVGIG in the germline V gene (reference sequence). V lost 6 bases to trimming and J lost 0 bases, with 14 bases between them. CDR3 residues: CACLTDFANTGELFF. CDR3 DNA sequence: TGTGCCTGCCTCACAGATTTCGCGAACACCGGGGAGCTGTTTTTT.

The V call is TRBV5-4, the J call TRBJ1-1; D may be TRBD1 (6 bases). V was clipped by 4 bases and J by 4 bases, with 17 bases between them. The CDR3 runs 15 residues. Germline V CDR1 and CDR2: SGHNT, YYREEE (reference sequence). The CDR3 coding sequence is TGTGCCAGCAGCCCATCGGGGGGCCCCACCACTGAAGCTTTCTTT. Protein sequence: CASSPSGGPTTEAFF.

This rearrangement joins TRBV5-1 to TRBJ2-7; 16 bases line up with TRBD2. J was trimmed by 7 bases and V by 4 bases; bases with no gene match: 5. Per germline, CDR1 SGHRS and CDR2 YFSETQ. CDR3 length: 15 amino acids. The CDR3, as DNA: TGCGCCAGCAGCCGCGGGACTAGCGGGAGGGAGGAGCAGTACTTC. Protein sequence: CASSRGTSGREEQYF.

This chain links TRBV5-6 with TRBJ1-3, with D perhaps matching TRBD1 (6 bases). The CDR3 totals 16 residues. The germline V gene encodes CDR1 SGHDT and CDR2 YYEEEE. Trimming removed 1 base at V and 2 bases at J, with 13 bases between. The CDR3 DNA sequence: TGTGCCAGCAGCTTGTTTTCAGGGGTTACTGGAAACACCATATATTTT. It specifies CASSLFSGVTGNTIYF.

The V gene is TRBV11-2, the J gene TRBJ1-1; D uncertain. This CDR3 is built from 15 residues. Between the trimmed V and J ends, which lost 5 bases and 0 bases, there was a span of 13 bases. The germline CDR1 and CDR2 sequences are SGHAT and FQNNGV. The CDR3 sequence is CASSPRPGMNTEAFF. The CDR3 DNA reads TGTGCCAGCAGCCCACGACCGGGGATGAACACTGAAGCTTTCTTT.

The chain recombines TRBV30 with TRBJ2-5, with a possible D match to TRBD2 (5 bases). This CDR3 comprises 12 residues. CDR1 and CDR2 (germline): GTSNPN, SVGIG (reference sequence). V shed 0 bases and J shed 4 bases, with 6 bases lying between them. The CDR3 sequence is CAWSVRGETQYF. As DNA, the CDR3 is TGTGCCTGGAGTGTACGGGGAGAGACCCAGTACTTC. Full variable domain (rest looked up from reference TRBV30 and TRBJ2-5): SQTIHQWPATLVQPVGSPLSLECTVEGTSNPNLYWYRQAAGRGLQLLFYSVGIGQISSEVPQNLSASRPQDRQFILSSKKLLLSDSGFYLCAWSVRGETQYFGPGTRLLVL.

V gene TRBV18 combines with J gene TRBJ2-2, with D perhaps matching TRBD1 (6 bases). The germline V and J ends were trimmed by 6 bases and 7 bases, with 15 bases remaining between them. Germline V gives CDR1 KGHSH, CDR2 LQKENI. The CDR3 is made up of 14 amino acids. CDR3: CASSQEQGIGELFF. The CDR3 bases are TGTGCCAGCTCCCAGGAACAGGGCATCGGGGAGCTGTTTTTT.

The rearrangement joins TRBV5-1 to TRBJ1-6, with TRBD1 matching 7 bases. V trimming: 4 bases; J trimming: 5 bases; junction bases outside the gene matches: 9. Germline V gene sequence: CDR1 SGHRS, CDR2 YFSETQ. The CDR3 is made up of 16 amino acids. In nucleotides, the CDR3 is TGCGCCAGCAGCCTCTGGACAGGTGGGGATAATTCACCCCTCCACTTT. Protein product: CASSLWTGGDNSPLHF.

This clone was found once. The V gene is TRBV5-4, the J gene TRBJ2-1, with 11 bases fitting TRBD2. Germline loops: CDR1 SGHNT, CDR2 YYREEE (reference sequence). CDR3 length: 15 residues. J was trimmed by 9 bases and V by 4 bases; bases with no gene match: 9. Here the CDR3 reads CASSTLLAGVSEQFF. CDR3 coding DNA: TGTGCCAGCAGCACTCTACTAGCGGGAGTCAGTGAGCAGTTCTTC.

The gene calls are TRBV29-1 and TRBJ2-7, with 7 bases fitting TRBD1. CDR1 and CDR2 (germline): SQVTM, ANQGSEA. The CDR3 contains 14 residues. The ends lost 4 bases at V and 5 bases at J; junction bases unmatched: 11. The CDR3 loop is CSVGKRTGWDEQYF. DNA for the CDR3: TGCAGCGTTGGAAAGAGGACAGGTTGGGACGAGCAGTACTTC.

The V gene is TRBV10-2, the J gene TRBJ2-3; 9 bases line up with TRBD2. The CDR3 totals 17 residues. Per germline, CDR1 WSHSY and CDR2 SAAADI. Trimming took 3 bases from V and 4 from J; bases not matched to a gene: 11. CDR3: CASSDWAGGQNSDTQYF. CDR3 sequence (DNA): TGCGCCAGCAGTGACTGGGCGGGAGGGCAGAATTCAGATACGCAGTATTTT.

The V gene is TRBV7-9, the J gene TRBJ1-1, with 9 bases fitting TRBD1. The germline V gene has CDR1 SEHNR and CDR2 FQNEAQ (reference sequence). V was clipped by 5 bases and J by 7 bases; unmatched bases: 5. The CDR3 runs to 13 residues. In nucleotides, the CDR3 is TGTGCCAGCAGCCCCGGGACAGGGAGTGAAGCTTTCTTT. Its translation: CASSPGTGSEAFF.

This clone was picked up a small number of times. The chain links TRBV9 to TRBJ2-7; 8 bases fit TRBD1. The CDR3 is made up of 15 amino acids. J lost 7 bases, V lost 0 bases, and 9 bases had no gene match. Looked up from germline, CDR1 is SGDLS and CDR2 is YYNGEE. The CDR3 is CASSVGGQGAWEQYF. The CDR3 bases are TGTGCCAGCAGCGTAGGTGGTCAGGGGGCGTGGGAGCAGTACTTC.